This T cell receptor (beta chain) was sequenced during a study of identical twins. MiXCR was run by TCRdb on the 5' RACE reads, yielding one entry per CDR3 protein. The sample yields around 1.7 million distinct CDR3 sequences, 25% to 35% seen once. CDR1 and CDR2 from the germline V gene are DFQATT and SNEGSKA (reference sequence). This CDR3 spans 16 amino acids. V trimming: 2 bases; J trimming: 0 bases; junction bases outside the gene matches: 6. Sequencing was performed on cord blood. This sequence joins TRBV20-1 and TRBJ2-3, with 9 bases that match TRBD2. This TCR came from a newborn girl in good health. The CDR3 nucleotides are TGCAGTGCTAGATGGCTAGCGGGATTAAGCACAGATACGCAGTATTTT. Translation: CSARWLAGLSTDTQYF.